These 22 T cell receptor beta chains came from one sample sequenced in a study of blood T cell repertoires in COVID-19 (dated by TCRdb to about 2020). The receptor library was made with the immunoSEQ multiplex PCR assay. Not all clones reach the TCRdb copy of this immuneACCESS table, which keeps in-frame sequences only. Checked studies attribute under half of the gap to unresolved V genes and leave the rest unexplained. In all, the sample holds about 170,000 clones, and around 87% of those were seen once. The ten top clones hold 2% to 3% of the sample. Material: peripheral blood. These receptors were collected from a woman aged 80 or over with COVID-19, enrolled during active disease.

The rearrangement uses TRBV3-1 (or the pseudogene TRBV3-2) and TRBJ2-5, with D unresolved. Between the trimmed V and J ends, which lost 1 base and 5 bases, there was a span of 5 bases. CDR1 and CDR2 from the germline V gene are LGHDT and YNNKEL (reference sequence). This CDR3 contains 12 residues. For the CDR3, the DNA is TGTGCCAGCAGCCAAGTTATGGAGACCCAGTACTTC. Translated: CASSQVMETQYF.

The chain uses TRBV2 and TRBJ1-1; perhaps TRBD1 as D (5 bases). Trimming removed 7 bases from V and 1 base from J, with 13 bases in between. This CDR3 is built from 14 residues. The V gene's germline CDR1 is SNHLY and CDR2 FYNNEI. CDR3 residues: CASTLGHTNTEAFF. The CDR3 DNA sequence: TGTGCCAGCACCTTGGGGCACACGAACACTGAAGCTTTCTTT.

The V call is TRBV18, the J call TRBJ2-1; 8 positions agree with TRBD1. The CDR3 runs to 15 residues. The trim removed 6 bases at V and 5 bases at J, leaving 9 bases unmatched. Germline V CDR1 and CDR2: KGHSH, LQKENI. The chain's CDR3 is CASSLDRGRNNEQFF. The CDR3 DNA reads as TGTGCCAGCTCCCTTGACAGGGGAAGGAACAATGAGCAGTTCTTC.

The chain recombines TRBV14 with TRBJ2-7; the D is unclear. The ends were cut back, 1 base at V and 6 bases at J, with 4 bases in the middle. CDR3 length equals 11 residues. Germline lookup yields CDR1 SGHDN and CDR2 FVKESK. CDR3 DNA: TGTGCCAGCAGCCAAGTTAGCGAGCAGTACTTC. It is translated as CASSQVSEQYF. The full variable domain, with the rest looked up from reference TRBV14 and TRBJ2-7, is EAGVTQFPSHSVIEKGQTVTLRCDPISGHDNLYWYRRVMGKEIKFLLHFVKESKQDESGMPNNRFLAERTGGTYSTLKVQPAELEDSGVYFCASSQVSEQYFGPGTRLTVT.

The CDR3 here is CATSISGASYNEQFF. The CDR3 DNA sequence: TGTGCCACCAGCATTAGCGGAGCCAGCTACAATGAGCAGTTCTTC. This chain connects TRBV15 to TRBJ2-1; perhaps TRBD2 as D (6 bases). V shed 4 bases and J shed 3 bases, with 13 bases lying between them. CDR3 length: 15 residues. Per the germline V gene, CDR1 is LNHNV and CDR2 is YYDKDF (reference sequence).

The chain joins TRBV2 to TRBJ1-1; D remains ambiguous. From germline, CDR1 is SNHLY and CDR2 FYNNEI. The CDR3 is 13 amino acids. V lost 5 bases and J 4 bases, leaving 11 bases between the germline ends. CDR3 protein: CASSLGGITEAFF. CDR3 nucleotides: TGTGCCAGCAGTCTGGGAGGCATCACTGAAGCTTTCTTT.

The V gene is TRBV5-4, the J gene TRBJ1-2; 8 bases agree with TRBD1. There are 13 residues in the CDR3. Germline trimming cut 3 bases from V and 8 bases from J; bases unmatched to any gene: 6. Germline CDR1 reads SGHNT; CDR2 reads YYREEE (reference sequence). DNA of the CDR3: TGTGCCAGCAGCTCGGACAGGGTGGGGGGCTACACCTTC. Its protein is CASSSDRVGGYTF. Full variable domain (missing parts from reference TRBV5-4 and TRBJ1-2): ETGVTQSPTHLIKTRGQQVTLRCSSQSGHNTVSWYQQALGQGPQFIFQYYREEENGRGNFPPRFSGLQFPNYSSELNVNALELDDSALYLCASSSDRVGGYTFGSGTRLTVV.

J is TRBJ1-6 and V is TRBV28; a possible D gene is TRBD1 (6 bases). Trimming shortened V by 5 bases and J by 7 bases, and 12 bases separated the two germline ends. From germline, CDR1 is MDHEN and CDR2 SYDVKM. CDR3 size: 14 residues. CDR3 in DNA: TGTGCCAGCAGTAAACAGGGTGGAAATTCACCCCTCCACTTT. It is translated as CASSKQGGNSPLHF.

The rearrangement links TRBV12-3 or TRBV12-4 to TRBJ2-1; D unresolved. The V gene lost 7 bases and the J gene lost 9 bases, with 7 bases spanning the gap. CDR3 length: 10 amino acids. CDR3 in DNA: TGTGCCAGCATGCTGGCTGAGCAGTTCTTC. Its protein is CASMLAEQFF.

V usage is TRBV11-1 and J usage is TRBJ1-1; D is unresolved. V lost 1 base, J lost 0 bases, and 6 bases lay in between. From germline, CDR1 is SGHAT and CDR2 FQDESV (reference sequence). The length of the CDR3 is 14 residues. In nucleotides, the CDR3 is TGTGCCAGCAGCTTAGACAGAATGAACACTGAAGCTTTCTTT. This translates into CASSLDRMNTEAFF.

Regarding this clone: The same CDR3 is also encoded by other DNA sequences in this sample. This chain joins TRBV20-1 and TRBJ1-1; TRBD1 matches at 9 bases. With V trimmed by 5 bases and J by 8 bases, 3 bases remained unmatched. This CDR3 spans 11 amino acids. Germline CDR1 and CDR2: DFQATT and SNEGSKA (reference sequence). CDR3 sequence (DNA): TGCAGTGCTCGGGGGACAGGGGAAGCTTTCTTT. Translation: CSARGTGEAFF.

The chain is built from TRBV11-2 and TRBJ1-2; D is uncertain. The ends were cut back, 0 bases at V and 5 bases at J, with 7 bases in the middle. Germline values: CDR1 SGHAT, CDR2 FQNNGV. The CDR3 contains 13 residues. The CDR3 here is CASSLDIAYGYTF. The CDR3, as DNA: TGTGCCAGCAGCTTAGATATCGCGTATGGCTACACCTTC.

J is TRBJ2-3 and V is TRBV19; D may be TRBD2 (6 bases). The germline V gene has CDR1 LNHDA and CDR2 SQIVND (reference sequence). With 3 bases removed from V and 0 bases from J, the gap between germline ends came to 13 bases. The CDR3 is 16 residues long. This CDR3 is CASSMIGLPSTDTQYF. The DNA of the CDR3 is TGTGCCAGTAGTATGATTGGACTACCTAGCACAGATACGCAGTATTTT. The variable domain in full, completed from reference TRBV19 and TRBJ2-3, reads DGGITQSPKYLFRKEGQNVTLSCEQNLNHDAMYWYRQDPGQGLRLIYYSQIVNDFQKGDIAEGYSVSREKKESFPLTVTSAQKNPTAFYLCASSMIGLPSTDTQYFGPGTRLTVL.

V and J are TRBV11-2 and TRBJ2-7; TRBD2 matches 8 bases. J gave up 2 bases and V 5 bases, and 14 bases lay outside the gene matches. This CDR3 contains 17 residues. Germline CDR1 and CDR2: SGHAT and FQNNGV. The DNA for the CDR3 is TGTGCCAGCAGCCGCCGGACTAGCACGTTTCTTACCTACGAGCAGTACTTC. Amino acids: CASSRRTSTFLTYEQYF.

V usage is TRBV10-1 and J usage is TRBJ1-4, with TRBD1 as a possible D gene (5 bases). CDR1 and CDR2 (germline): WNHNN, SYGVQD (reference sequence). The CDR3 sequence is 14 residues long. Trimming took 6 bases from V and 5 from J, leaving 13 bases between them. In DNA form, the CDR3 reads TGCGCCAGCAGGACCCTTGGGGGGAATGAAAAACTGTTTTTT. It encodes CASRTLGGNEKLFF.

This clone was detected only once. The chain employs TRBV19 and TRBJ2-1, with TRBD2 identical over 10 bases. With 5 bases clipped from V and 9 bases from J, the junction kept 7 bases outside the gene matches. There are 14 residues in the CDR3. Germline V CDR1 and CDR2: LNHDA, SQIVND (reference sequence). The CDR3 is CASSAGSGRVEQFF. The DNA for the CDR3 is TGTGCCAGTAGTGCCGGGAGCGGGAGGGTTGAGCAGTTCTTC. Filled out from reference TRBV19 and TRBJ2-1, the complete variable domain reads DGGITQSPKYLFRKEGQNVTLSCEQNLNHDAMYWYRQDPGQGLRLIYYSQIVNDFQKGDIAEGYSVSREKKESFPLTVTSAQKNPTAFYLCASSAGSGRVEQFFGPGTRLTVL.

J is TRBJ2-7 and V is TRBV6-6; unclear D gene. The germline V gene encodes CDR1 MNHNY and CDR2 SVGAGI (reference sequence). V was pared by 4 bases and J by 2 bases, with 3 bases between. This CDR3 region has 11 residues. The CDR3 is CASSSPYEQYF. The CDR3 nucleotides read TGTGCCAGCAGTTCTCCCTACGAGCAGTACTTC.

The rearrangement links TRBV14 to TRBJ1-2; no clear D. Germline CDR1 is SGHDN and CDR2 is FVKESK. The CDR3 sequence is 13 residues long. Trimming cost V 4 bases and J 4 bases, with 10 bases left between them. The CDR3 region has the DNA TGTGCCAGCAGCCCCGGGTCCTCCTATGGCTACACCTTC. Protein product: CASSPGSSYGYTF. Full variable domain (outside the CDR3, taken from reference TRBV14 and TRBJ1-2): EAGVTQFPSHSVIEKGQTVTLRCDPISGHDNLYWYRRVMGKEIKFLLHFVKESKQDESGMPNNRFLAERTGGTYSTLKVQPAELEDSGVYFCASSPGSSYGYTFGSGTRLTVV.

The chain couples TRBV5-5 to TRBJ2-7; D possibly corresponds to TRBD1 (5 bases). The CDR3 loop spans 15 amino acids. Trimming took 2 bases from V and 0 from J, leaving 12 bases between them. Germline assignment: CDR1 SGHKS and CDR2 YYEKEE (reference sequence). The chain's CDR3 is CASSLQVAGSYEQYF. CDR3 in DNA: TGTGCCAGCAGCTTACAGGTGGCCGGCTCCTACGAGCAGTACTTC.

J is TRBJ1-2 and V is TRBV7-9; no reliable D call. This CDR3 spans 15 amino acids. Looked up from germline, CDR1 is SEHNR and CDR2 is FQNEAQ (reference sequence). Trimming took off 5 bases at V and 2 bases at J, with 15 bases between the two ends. This chain's CDR3 is CASSPPEGLNYGYTF. The CDR3, as DNA: TGTGCCAGCAGCCCCCCCGAGGGCTTGAACTATGGCTACACCTTC.

The chain is built from TRBV2 and TRBJ1-2; D ambiguous. V lost 4 bases, J lost 2 bases, and 14 bases lay in between. Germline loops: CDR1 SNHLY, CDR2 FYNNEI. This CDR3 is built from 15 residues. The CDR3 DNA sequence: TGTGCCAGCAGTGGCCGGTCGGGCGGGAACTATGGCTACACCTTC. Amino acids: CASSGRSGGNYGYTF.

V is TRBV20-1 and J is TRBJ1-1; D is possibly TRBD1 (5 bases). Per the germline V gene, CDR1 is DFQATT and CDR2 is SNEGSKA (reference sequence). This CDR3 is 14 amino acids long. Trimming removed 3 bases at V and 6 bases at J, with 17 bases between. The CDR3 here is CSASYPGRVAEAFF. CDR3 DNA: TGCAGTGCTAGTTACCCCGGCAGGGTGGCTGAAGCTTTCTTT.